This T cell receptor beta chain is drawn from a study of OX40 agonist ivuxolimab in advanced cancers. Whole-study context: Ivuxolimab, an antibody acting as an agonist of OX40 (CD134), was used to treat patients. Participants, roughly 80% male, averaged roughly 59 years of age, ranging from about 20 to 80.

Generated by immunoSEQ multiplex PCR, the TCRdb table keeps only in-frame clones and is missing some. Counted here are about 36,000 clones, 74% occurring once; the ten biggest clones make up about a fifth. CDR3 length equals 15 residues. V lost 3 bases to trimming and J lost 7 bases; unmatched junction nucleotides: 5. CDR1 is SGDLS, CDR2 YYNGEE, per germline. This sample comprised CD4+ or CD8+ T cells sorted from blood, obtained in a trial of the OX40 agonist ivuxolimab. The origin of this receptor is an adult with an advanced solid tumor such as melanoma, head and neck, liver or kidney cancer. The gene calls are TRBV9 and TRBJ1-6, with TRBD1 matching over 9 bases. In nucleotides, the CDR3 is TGTGCCAGCAGCGAGGGGGACAGGGACAATTCACCCCTCCACTTT. This encodes CASSEGDRDNSPLHF.